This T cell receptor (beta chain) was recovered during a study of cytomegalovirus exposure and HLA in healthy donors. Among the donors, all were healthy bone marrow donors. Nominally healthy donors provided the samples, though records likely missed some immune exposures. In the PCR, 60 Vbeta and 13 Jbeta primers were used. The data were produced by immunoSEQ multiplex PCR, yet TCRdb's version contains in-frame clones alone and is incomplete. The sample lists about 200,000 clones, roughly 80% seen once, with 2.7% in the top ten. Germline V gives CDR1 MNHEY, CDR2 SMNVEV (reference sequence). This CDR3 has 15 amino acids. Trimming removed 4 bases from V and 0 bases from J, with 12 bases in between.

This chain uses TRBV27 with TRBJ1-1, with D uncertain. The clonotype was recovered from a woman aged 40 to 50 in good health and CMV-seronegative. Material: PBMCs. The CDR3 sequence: CASSSSGSMNTEAFF. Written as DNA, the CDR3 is TGTGCCAGCAGTTCCTCGGGATCCATGAACACTGAAGCTTTCTTT.